The rows below give T cell receptor beta chains drawn from one sample of a study of PD-1 blockade in classical Hodgkin lymphoma. The repertoire was sequenced with immunoSEQ multiplex PCR; TCRdb's copy has only in-frame clones and lacks some. The data show roughly 96,000 clones, 90% to 95% seen once. The sample in question was peripheral blood mononuclear cells (PBMCs), obtained before the fourth cycle of nivolumab. The receptors derive from a human donor with classical Hodgkin lymphoma. CDR3s include the opening cysteine and the closing phenylalanine or tryptophan. A D gene is named only where the DNA matches it firmly. A row's size may be missing; if present it is once, few, many or a size class.

-	-	TRBV4-2	TRBJ1-1	CASSQDLVGLNTEAFF	TGTGCCAGCAGCCAAGATCTCGTAGGGCTGAACACTGAAGCTTTCTTT
-	-	TRBV2	TRBJ2-7	CAIQTGAYEQYF	TGTGCCATTCAGACAGGAGCCTACGAGCAGTACTTC
-	-	TRBV11-2	TRBJ2-1	CASSPRRGIRSDEQFF	TGTGCCAGCAGCCCGCGCCGGGGGATTAGAAGCGATGAGCAGTTCTTC
-	-	TRBV5-1	TRBJ1-4	CASSLDPNKLFF	TGCGCCAGCAGCTTGGACCCTAACAAACTGTTTTTT
TRBD2	-	TRBV27	TRBJ2-7	CASSSGTSGAYEQYF	TGTGCCAGCAGCTCAGGGACTAGCGGAGCCTACGAGCAGTACTTC
-	-	TRBV19	TRBJ1-2	CASSFRTDYGYTF	TGTGCCAGTAGTTTTCGGACGGACTATGGCTACACCTTC
-	-	TRBV6-6	TRBJ1-1	CASSRAARGVTEAFF	TGTGCCAGCAGTCGAGCCGCCAGGGGAGTCACTGAAGCTTTCTTT
TRBD2	-	TRBV19	TRBJ2-1	CASRSGRLHNEQFF	TGTGCCAGTCGAAGCGGGAGGCTCCACAATGAGCAGTTCTTC
TRBD1	-	TRBV2	TRBJ2-7	CANAGNRGRYEQYF	TGTGCCAACGCAGGCAACAGGGGTCGATACGAGCAGTACTTC
-	-	TRBV7-9	TRBJ2-3	CASSFTGPNTDTQYF	TGTGCCAGCAGCTTCACTGGCCCTAACACAGATACGCAGTATTTT
-	once	TRBV6-5	TRBJ1-1	CASSLQWEREAFF	TGTGCCAGCAGTTTACAGTGGGAACGGGAAGCTTTCTTT
TRBD1	-	TRBV7-9	TRBJ2-7	CASSLGPGGGYEQYF	TGTGCCAGCAGCTTAGGCCCAGGGGGTGGCTACGAGCAGTACTTC
-	-	TRBV7-8	TRBJ1-4	CASSQVQSVGNEKLFF	TGTGCCAGCAGCCAAGTCCAAAGTGTGGGAAATGAAAAACTGTTTTTT
-	-	TRBV7-2	TRBJ2-3	CASSSRRGLAQGDTQYF	TGTGCCAGCAGCTCCCGCCGGGGACTGGCGCAGGGAGATACGCAGTATTTT
TRBD1	-	TRBV5-1	TRBJ1-1	CASSAGQGARDTEAFF	TGCGCCAGCAGCGCGGGACAGGGGGCGAGAGACACTGAAGCTTTCTTT
-	once	TRBV16	TRBJ1-2	CASSQSRRDTVYGYTF	TGTGCCAGCAGCCAATCGAGGAGGGACACCGTCTATGGCTACACCTTC
-	once	TRBV18	TRBJ2-2	CASSPSQVNTGELFF	TGTGCCAGCTCACCGTCCCAGGTTAACACCGGGGAGCTGTTTTTT
-	-	TRBV6-1	TRBJ1-1	CASSENTEAFF	TGTGCCAGCAGTGAAAATACTGAAGCTTTCTTT
-	few	TRBV19	TRBJ1-1	CATGQMNTEAFF	TGTGCCACTGGACAGATGAACACTGAAGCTTTCTTT
-	-	TRBV5-1	TRBJ1-3	CASRRTQGLGSGNTIYF	TGCGCCAGCAGAAGGACACAGGGATTGGGCTCTGGAAACACCATATATTTT
-	-	TRBV6-5	TRBJ1-1	CASRQGRNTEAFF	TGTGCCAGCAGACAGGGAAGGAACACTGAAGCTTTCTTT
TRBD1	-	TRBV19	TRBJ2-7	CASSGMGQGAYEQYF	TGTGCCAGTAGTGGCATGGGACAGGGGGCCTACGAGCAGTACTTC
-	-	TRBV19	TRBJ1-2	CASSIPPGSVYGYTF	TGTGCCAGTAGTATACCGCCAGGGTCTGTGTATGGCTACACCTTC
-	-	TRBV5-1	TRBJ2-3	CASSLVASSDTQYF	TGCGCCAGCAGCTTGGTAGCGTCAAGCGATACGCAGTATTTT
-	-	TRBV5-1	TRBJ2-2	CASSTTGSARTGELFF	TGCGCCAGCAGTACTACAGGGAGTGCTCGCACCGGGGAGCTGTTTTTT
TRBD1	-	TRBV10-3	TRBJ1-2	CAISERQGRDYGYTF	TGTGCCATCAGTGAGAGACAGGGGAGGGACTATGGCTACACCTTC
-	-	TRBV9	TRBJ2-5	CASSPPAPGIQETQYF	TGTGCCAGCAGCCCTCCGGCCCCAGGGATTCAAGAGACCCAGTACTTC
-	-	TRBV4-1	TRBJ2-3	CASSQVGPHWGDTQYF	TGCGCCAGCAGCCAAGTGGGACCTCACTGGGGAGATACGCAGTATTTT
-	-	TRBV27	TRBJ2-7	CATIPFTAGKAYEQYF	TGTGCCACCATTCCGTTCACGGCAGGGAAGGCTTACGAGCAGTACTTC
TRBD2	-	TRBV5-4	TRBJ2-7	CASSLTSGSIYEQYF	TGTGCCAGCAGCTTGACTAGCGGGAGTATCTACGAGCAGTACTTC
-	-	TRBV10-2	TRBJ1-6	CASSESTGDPKSPLHF	TGCGCCAGCAGTGAGTCCACGGGGGACCCTAAGTCACCCCTCCACTTT
TRBD2	-	TRBV5-1	TRBJ2-1	CASSLWREREQFF	TGCGCCAGCAGCTTGTGGCGGGAGCGTGAGCAGTTCTTC
-	-	TRBV5-1	TRBJ2-3	CASSAITVTDTQYF	TGCGCCAGCAGCGCAATTACGGTGACAGATACGCAGTATTTT
-	-	TRBV7-8	TRBJ1-5	CASSPDPSAPHQPQHF	TGTGCCAGCAGCCCTGACCCAAGCGCACCCCATCAGCCCCAGCATTTT
-	-	TRBV5-1	TRBJ1-1	CASSFAPGSGSLTEAFF	TGCGCCAGCAGCTTCGCCCCGGGATCGGGATCACTAACTGAAGCTTTCTTT
-	-	TRBV6-6	TRBJ2-7	CASSYLSGAEYEQYF	TGTGCCAGCAGTTACCTGTCGGGAGCCGAATACGAGCAGTACTTC
TRBD2	-	TRBV5-1	TRBJ2-2	CASSFNSGRTGELFF	TGCGCCAGCAGCTTTAATAGCGGGAGAACCGGGGAGCTGTTTTTT
-	once	TRBV29-1	TRBJ2-5	CSVDPGAGETQYF	TGCAGCGTTGACCCCGGGGCGGGAGAGACCCAGTACTTC
-	-	TRBV7-9	TRBJ2-5	CASSLGQGEETQYF	TGTGCCAGCAGCTTAGGGCAGGGCGAAGAGACCCAGTACTTC
-	-	TRBV5-1	TRBJ1-1	CASSLTGSGTEAFF	TGCGCCAGCAGCTTAACAGGGAGCGGGACTGAAGCTTTCTTT
TRBD1	-	TRBV6-1	TRBJ2-7	CASSKGQPIYEQYF	TGTGCCAGCAGTAAGGGACAGCCTATATACGAGCAGTACTTC
TRBD1	once	TRBV7-8	TRBJ2-1	CASRSGQGSYNEQFF	TGTGCCAGCAGGTCTGGACAGGGCTCCTACAATGAGCAGTTCTTC
TRBD2	-	TRBV27	TRBJ2-7	CASSFAAGASEQYF	TGTGCCAGCAGTTTTGCAGCGGGAGCAAGCGAGCAGTACTTC
-	few	TRBV11-2	TRBJ1-2	CASSPSRGNYGYTF	TGTGCCAGCAGCCCATCCCGGGGAAACTATGGCTACACCTTC